The 16 T cell receptor beta chains presented below share a single source sample, sequenced in a study of blood T cell repertoires in COVID-19. Sequencing used immunoSEQ multiplex PCR; TCRdb keeps in-frame clones, though not all of them. The sample lists 300,000 to 500,000 clones, over 75% occurring once. Sequencing used PBMCs or T cells enriched from blood (not recorded which). Source of these receptors: a woman aged 30 to 39 with acute COVID-19.

The genes are TRBV30 and TRBJ2-5; D unresolved. V lost 1 base and J 1 base, leaving 7 bases between the germline ends. This CDR3 comprises 13 residues. In germline, CDR1 is GTSNPN, CDR2 SVGIG (reference sequence). This CDR3 reads CAWSDQVQETQYF. In nucleotides, the CDR3 is TGTGCCTGGAGTGACCAGGTCCAAGAGACCCAGTACTTC.

This chain links TRBV7-9 with TRBJ1-2, with D hard to call. V lost 5 bases, J lost 8 bases, and 12 bases lay in between. Germline values: CDR1 SEHNR, CDR2 FQNEAQ (reference sequence). The CDR3 is 12 amino acids. CDR3 nucleotides: TGTGCCAGCAGCGACGCGGGGTGGGGCTACACCTTC. As protein: CASSDAGWGYTF.

In DNA form, the CDR3 reads TGTGCCAGCAGCTTTCGGACAGGGCTTTCCTACAATGAGCAGTTCTTC. It is translated as CASSFRTGLSYNEQFF. This chain joins TRBV9 and TRBJ2-1; 8 nucleotides match TRBD1. The germline CDR1 and CDR2 sequences are SGDLS and YYNGEE. V dropped 4 bases and J dropped 1; count of bases not matched to a gene: 7. This CDR3 is 16 amino acids long.

The V gene is TRBV9, the J gene TRBJ2-3; 16 positions agree with TRBD2. This CDR3 is 16 amino acids long. Germline V lookup: CDR1 SGDLS, CDR2 YYNGEE. Losses at the gene ends were 4 bases for V and 4 bases for J; bases not matched to a gene: 3. CDR3 residues: CASSLGLAGGPDTQYF. The DNA of the CDR3 is TGTGCCAGCAGCTTGGGACTAGCGGGGGGGCCAGATACGCAGTATTTT.

The V gene is TRBV7-9, the J gene TRBJ1-1, with no clear D. The CDR3 has 14 amino acids. V lost 4 bases and J 0 bases, leaving 9 bases between the germline ends. Germline CDR1 reads SEHNR; CDR2 reads FQNEAQ (reference sequence). The CDR3: CASSSTLVNTEAFF. The CDR3 DNA is TGTGCCAGCAGCTCTACCTTAGTGAACACTGAAGCTTTCTTT.

The chain links TRBV7-8 to TRBJ1-6, with D possibly being TRBD1 (6 bases). CDR1 and CDR2 (germline): SGHVS, FQNEAQ. The CDR3 is 16 amino acids. The V gene lost 4 bases and the J gene lost 3 bases, with 13 bases spanning the gap. The DNA for the CDR3 is TGTGCCAGCAGCTCTGAATACAGGGACTATAATTCACCCCTCCACTTT. It encodes CASSSEYRDYNSPLHF.

The chain combines TRBV23-1 with TRBJ2-2; the match to TRBD1 covers 7 bases. TRBV23-1 is an ORF; its function is uncertain. Trimming cost V 1 base and J 5 bases; bases outside gene matches: 16. This CDR3 is built from 19 residues. The CDR3 here is CASSQFWLWQGVKTGELFF. In DNA form, the CDR3 reads TGCGCCAGCAGTCAATTTTGGCTTTGGCAGGGGGTGAAGACCGGGGAGCTGTTTTTT.

This clone was recorded a few times. The V call is TRBV30, the J call TRBJ2-5; TRBD2 agrees at 10 bases. Germline CDR1 GTSNPN, CDR2 SVGIG (reference sequence). Trimming cost V 3 bases and J 7 bases; bases outside gene matches: 8. This CDR3 is built from 14 residues. The CDR3 nucleotides read TGTGCCTGGAGCACCGGGACTAGCGAGGGGACCCAGTACTTC. It is translated as CAWSTGTSEGTQYF.

The table lists this clone with a count of one. This chain uses TRBV24-1 with TRBJ2-5; no reliable D call. Between the trimmed V and J ends, which lost 6 bases and 1 base, there was a span of 8 bases. CDR3 length equals 13 residues. CDR1 and CDR2 from the germline V gene are KGHDR and SFDVKD. CDR3 in DNA: TGTGCCACCAGTAGAGCAGGCCAAGAGACCCAGTACTTC. It translates to CATSRAGQETQYF.

The chain recombines TRBV29-1 with TRBJ1-1; TRBD1 agrees at 10 bases. The junction had 1 base not matched to a gene; V was cut back by 7 bases and J by 2 bases. The CDR3 sequence is 12 residues long. Germline-derived CDR1 and CDR2 are SQVTM and ANQGSEA. This CDR3 reads CSGDRGNTEAFF. CDR3 DNA sequence: TGCAGCGGGGACAGGGGAAACACTGAAGCTTTCTTT.

The rearrangement uses TRBV19 and TRBJ1-5; D gene uncertain. CDR1 and CDR2 from the germline V gene are LNHDA and SQIVND (reference sequence). The CDR3 length is 14 residues. Trimming pared 5 bases from V and 13 bases from J, leaving 21 bases between. The CDR3 nucleotides are TGTGCCAGTAGTGATTGGACTCCAGACGGTAGGCAGCATTTT. Its translation: CASSDWTPDGRQHF. The full variable domain, with the rest looked up from reference TRBV19 and TRBJ1-5, is DGGITQSPKYLFRKEGQNVTLSCEQNLNHDAMYWYRQDPGQGLRLIYYSQIVNDFQKGDIAEGYSVSREKKESFPLTVTSAQKNPTAFYLCASSDWTPDGRQHFGDGTRLSIL.

The chain employs TRBV15 and TRBJ2-4, with 8 bases lining up with TRBD1. This CDR3 has 16 residues. The J segment lost 0 bases and the V segment lost 2 bases, leaving 3 bases of the junction unmatched. Germline assignment: CDR1 LNHNV and CDR2 YYDKDF (reference sequence). The CDR3 loop is CATSRHDRGAKNIQYF. Written as DNA, the CDR3 is TGTGCCACCAGCAGACACGACAGGGGAGCCAAAAACATTCAGTACTTC. Based on the CDR3 plus reference TRBV15 and TRBJ2-4, the full variable domain is DAMVIQNPRYQVTQFGKPVTLSCSQTLNHNVMYWYQQKSSQAPKLLFHYYDKDFNNEADTPDNFQSRRPNTSFCFLDIRSPGLGDTAMYLCATSRHDRGAKNIQYFGAGTRLSVL.

This chain links TRBV4-3 with TRBJ1-5; no firm D call. In germline, CDR1 is LGHNA, CDR2 YSLEER. The ends were cut back, 0 bases at V and 3 bases at J, with 12 bases in the middle. The CDR3 is made up of 16 amino acids. The CDR3, as DNA: TGCGCCAGCAGCCAAGATCTAGGTTATATCAATCAGCCCCAGCATTTT. It codes for CASSQDLGYINQPQHF.

The chain couples TRBV30 to TRBJ2-3; 8 positions match TRBD2. The CDR3 consists of 16 residues. Germline V lookup: CDR1 GTSNPN, CDR2 SVGIG (reference sequence). With 0 bases clipped from V and 2 bases from J, the junction kept 7 bases outside the gene matches. CDR3 protein: CAWSVRSGGFTDTQYF. DNA of the CDR3: TGTGCCTGGAGTGTACGGAGCGGGGGATTCACAGATACGCAGTATTTT. The full variable domain, in which reference TRBV30 and TRBJ2-3 provide the parts outside the CDR3, is SQTIHQWPATLVQPVGSPLSLECTVEGTSNPNLYWYRQAAGRGLQLLFYSVGIGQISSEVPQNLSASRPQDRQFILSSKKLLLSDSGFYLCAWSVRSGGFTDTQYFGPGTRLTVL.

The rearrangement links TRBV7-9 to TRBJ2-3; the D gene is possibly TRBD1 (6 bases). Trimming removed 4 bases at V and 4 bases at J, with 9 bases between. The CDR3 is made up of 13 amino acids. In germline, CDR1 is SEHNR, CDR2 FQNEAQ (reference sequence). This chain's CDR3 is CASSSRGPDTQYF. In nucleotides, the CDR3 is TGTGCCAGCAGCTCCAGGGGCCCAGATACGCAGTATTTT. Using reference TRBV7-9 and TRBJ2-3 for the parts outside the CDR3, the full variable domain is DTGVSQNPRHKITKRGQNVTFRCDPISEHNRLYWYRQTLGQGPEFLTYFQNEAQLEKSRLLSDRFSAERPKGSFSTLEIQRTEQGDSAMYLCASSSRGPDTQYFGPGTRLTVL.

The chain carries TRBV11-1 and TRBJ2-1; a possible D gene is TRBD2 (6 bases). Trimming stripped 5 bases from V and 9 bases from J, with 8 bases between. Germline-derived CDR1 and CDR2 are SGHAT and FQDESV (reference sequence). The CDR3 runs 11 residues. The CDR3 nucleotides read TGTGCCAGCAGCCACGGGGGTGAGCAGTTCTTC. Amino acids: CASSHGGEQFF. Variable domain in full (rest from reference TRBV11-1 and TRBJ2-1): EAEVAQSPRYKITEKSQAVAFWCDPISGHATLYWYRQILGQGPELLVQFQDESVVDDSQLPKDRFSAERLKGVDSTLKIQPAELGDSAMYLCASSHGGEQFFGPGTRLTVL.